Presented here are 10 T cell receptor beta chains from one specimen sequenced in a study of T cell clonality in common variable immunodeficiency. Sequenced by immunoSEQ multiplex PCR; TCRdb stores in-frame clones only, minus some. The repertoire has about 52,000 clones, none seen only once; the ten largest take roughly 1.8%. Sequencing was performed on peripheral blood mononuclear cells. The receptors stem from a person aged 18 to 75 in good health.

At least ten counts were recorded for this clone. The read terminates 3 residues before the CDR3 end, so the remaining end is supplied by the germline J gene. The rearrangement joins TRBV30 to TRBJ2-7; unclear D gene. V lost 5 bases and J lost 2, with 10 bases in between. The CDR3 runs to 12 residues. CDR1 GTSNPN and CDR2 SVGIG come from the germline V gene (reference sequence). CDR3 DNA, as far as it was read: TGTGCCTGGGCCCACGAGGCCTACGAG. Protein: CAWAHEAYE. The complete CDR3 protein is CAWAHEAYEQYF.

The CDR3 loop is CASSLTQHGGEKLFF. The part of the CDR3 DNA that was read is TGTGCCAGCAGCTTAACCCAACACGGGGGTGAAAAG. The rearrangement uses TRBV7-9 and TRBJ2-2; possible D gene TRBD2, 6 bases. The read terminates 3 residues before the CDR3 end, so the remaining end is supplied by the germline J gene. This CDR3 has 15 residues. From germline, CDR1 is SEHNR and CDR2 FQNEAQ (reference sequence).

This clone was picked up many times. The observed sequence ends 3 residues before the CDR3 terminus, with the missing tail filled in from the germline J gene. This chain connects TRBV30 to TRBJ2-2; no definite D call. V was shortened by 1 base and J by 1 base, with 13 bases between the two germline ends. Germline V lookup: CDR1 GTSNPN, CDR2 SVGIG (reference sequence). This CDR3 region has 16 residues. CDR3 DNA, as far as it was read: TGTGCCTGGAGTGCAGGTGCGATCGAGAACACCGGGGAG. Its protein product is CAWSAGAIENTGE. The CDR3, in full, reads CAWSAGAIENTGELFF.

Ten or more counts support this clone. The read finishes 3 residues shy of the CDR3 end, and the germline J gene is used to complete it. This chain uses TRBV5-1 with TRBJ1-4, with a tentative D call TRBD1 (5 bases). This CDR3 contains 16 residues. Germline V gene sequence: CDR1 SGHRS, CDR2 YFSETQ. With 2 bases removed from V and 8 bases from J, the gap between germline ends came to 19 bases. CDR3 residues: CASSLHRQPPSEKLFF. Incomplete CDR3 DNA: TGCGCCAGCAGCTTACACCGACAGCCACCATCCGAAAAA.

This clone was recorded many times. The DNA ends 3 residues before the CDR3 does, and the rest of the CDR3 is filled in from the germline J gene. This chain joins TRBV6-1 and TRBJ1-2, with 9 bases aligning to TRBD1. The CDR3 has 15 amino acids. V shed 2 bases and J 2 bases; nucleotides not matched to a gene: 3. Per the germline V gene, CDR1 is MNHNS and CDR2 is SASEGT. CDR3 loop: CASSEWGTGNYGYTF. Partial CDR3 DNA: TGTGCCAGCAGTGAATGGGGGACAGGGAACTATGGC.

With respect to this clone: The CDR3 is cut off 3 residues early in the read; its end comes from the germline J gene. The genes are TRBV19 and TRBJ2-2, with D possibly being TRBD1 (6 bases). Germline V lookup: CDR1 LNHDA, CDR2 SQIVND (reference sequence). The CDR3 extends over 15 amino acids. V was pared by 7 bases and J by 0 bases, with 12 bases between. The CDR3 spells CASNLRGTNTGELFF. Partial CDR3 DNA: TGTGCCAGTAACCTCAGGGGCACGAACACCGGGGAG.

This clone was seen ten or more times. The CDR3 DNA, read in part, is TGTGCCAGTAGTATAGGCAAACTAGACCAAGAGACC. Encoded protein: CASSIGKLDQET. The full CDR3 protein reads CASSIGKLDQETQYF. The chain recombines TRBV19 with TRBJ2-5, with D possibly being TRBD2 (5 bases). Read coverage stops 3 residues before the CDR3 terminus; the germline J gene supplies the remainder. Trimming took off 1 base at V and 0 bases at J, with 9 bases between the two ends. The CDR3 length is 15 residues. Germline V lookup: CDR1 LNHDA, CDR2 SQIVND (reference sequence).

This clone occurred many times. The CDR3 end lies 3 residues beyond the end of the read and is filled in from the germline J gene. V is TRBV7-3 and J is TRBJ2-2; D uncertain. Looked up from germline, CDR1 is SGHTA and CDR2 is FQGTGA. The length of the CDR3 is 15 residues. The V end was cut by 5 bases, the J end by 2 bases, with 12 bases between. The covered CDR3 bases are TGTGCCAGCAGCCATTCGACAAGTAACACCGGGGAG. Amino acid sequence: CASSHSTSNTGE. The full CDR3 reads CASSHSTSNTGELFF.

This clone showed up many times. The read finishes 3 residues shy of the CDR3 end, and the germline J gene is used to complete it. J is TRBJ2-4 and V is TRBV4-2, with D unresolved. Germline V lookup: CDR1 LGHNA, CDR2 YNFKEQ. This CDR3 has 15 amino acids. V was pared by 3 bases and J by 0 bases, with 9 bases between. Partial CDR3 DNA: TGTGCCAGCAGCCACGCACACGTAGCCAAAAACATT. Its protein product is CASSHAHVAKNI. The whole CDR3 sequence reads CASSHAHVAKNIQYF.

Only a few counts were recorded for this clone. A read error may be the cause here, since a much bigger clone is one base away. The CDR3 is cut off 3 residues early in the read; its end comes from the germline J gene. The genes are TRBV6-2 or TRBV6-3 and TRBJ2-5, with 11 bases lining up with TRBD2. The V gene's germline CDR1 is MNHEY and CDR2 SVGEGT. The CDR3 totals 16 residues. The CDR3 here is CASSRATSGGTDTQYF. Partial CDR3 DNA: TGTGCCAGCAGTCGAGCAACTAGCGGGGGCACAGATACC.